The clone carrying this T cell receptor beta chain has only a few counts. Its antigen is still unknown. This entry belongs to a study of radiation and T cells in renal cell carcinoma. On the study more broadly: Nephrectomy followed 15 Gy stereotactic body radiation by 4 weeks.

Germline lookup yields CDR1 PRHDT and CDR2 FYEKMQ (reference sequence). The CDR3 loop spans 11 amino acids. Trimming took 2 bases from V and 11 from J, leaving 9 bases between them. Clones were read by immunoSEQ multiplex PCR, and TCRdb kept only the in-frame ones, dropping some. The sample records about 150,000 clones, approximately 88% being singletons. The sample's time point: blood 2 weeks post-SBRT. Sample treatment: 15 Gy SBRT to primary tumor, nephrectomy 4 weeks later. Study findings and constraints: Top tumor clonotypes rose in blood 2 weeks post-radiation, then contracted. Pretreatment tumor biopsies were lacking, so baseline clonotypes are unknown.

The sequence was obtained from a woman between 45 and 65 years old with renal cell carcinoma. This sequence joins TRBV13 and TRBJ1-1; no firm D call. The source was blood, collected from a patient whose treatment included radiotherapy and nephrectomy. The CDR3 DNA sequence: TGTGCCAGCAGCTTAATTCCAGTGGCTTTCTTT. This codes for CASSLIPVAFF.